These 22 T cell receptor beta chains were all obtained from the same sample, sequenced in a study of T cells in Graves' hyperthyroidism and ophthalmopathy (dated by TCRdb to the late 2010s). The protocol used for the library was multiplex PCR. The listed sequencing device is Illumina HiSeq 2000. The TCR beta CDR3 regions were amplified from the RNA transcripts. The TCR CDR3 was subjected to a first round of RT-PCR using the HTBI primer set and the Qiagen OneStep RT-PCR kit. TCRdb trimmed public reads at Q25 via fastp, called clones via MiXCR and kept in-frame beta chains. CDR3 protein sequences are deduplicated, and each keeps its most common genes and DNA. This sample gives roughly 500,000 distinct CDR3 sequences in total; around 14% of them show up just once. 5.5% to 7.5% of the sample comes from the top ten. The source material was blood. The receptors shown here come from a woman aged 30 to 39 with Graves' hyperthyroidism that later progressed to Graves' ophthalmopathy.

This clonotype showed up just a few times. The rearrangement joins TRBV15 to TRBJ2-5, with D tentatively TRBD1 or TRBD2 (5 bases each). Germline V gene lookup returns CDR1 LNHNV and CDR2 YYDKDF (reference sequence). CDR3 size: 14 residues. The ends were cut back, 8 bases at V and 5 bases at J, with 18 bases in the middle. The CDR3 loop is CATADSGTFETQYF. The CDR3 DNA is TGTGCCACCGCGGACTCCGGGACCTTTGAGACCCAGTACTTC.

J is TRBJ1-6 and V is TRBV5-1, with D maybe TRBD1 (5 bases). The CDR3 is 16 residues long. Germline V gives CDR1 SGHRS, CDR2 YFSETQ. V was shortened by 2 bases and J by 8 bases, with 17 bases between the two germline ends. The CDR3 bases are TGCGCCAGCAGCTTTGGAGCGGGAGGGACGCATTCACCCCTCCACTTT. Translation gives CASSFGAGGTHSPLHF.

This clonotype was seen repeatedly, ten times or more. This chain connects TRBV11-2 to TRBJ2-7; 8 positions agree with TRBD1. Germline V gene sequence: CDR1 SGHAT, CDR2 FQNNGV. This CDR3 region has 13 residues. V trimming: 5 bases; J trimming: 6 bases; junction bases outside the gene matches: 6. In DNA form, the CDR3 reads TGTGCCAGCAGCCCGCGACAGGGGTCCGAGCAGTACTTC. Translated, it gives CASSPRQGSEQYF.

There are many counts of this clonotype. The V call is TRBV28, the J call TRBJ2-7, with D tentatively TRBD2 (5 bases). The CDR3 runs 12 residues. CDR1 is MDHEN and CDR2 is SYDVKM in the germline V gene. Deletions cut 6 bases from V and 6 bases from J, with 12 bases between. The CDR3 region has the DNA TGTGCCAGCAGCTGGGGAGCCGTCGAGCAGTACTTC. Amino acid sequence: CASSWGAVEQYF.

In its sample, this clonotype was seen many times. CDR3 amino acids: CASMDSSATNEKLFF. In DNA, the CDR3 is TGTGCCTCGATGGACAGCAGTGCAACTAATGAAAAACTGTTTTTT. The chain has TRBV19 and TRBJ1-4; tentative D call: TRBD1 (6 bases). CDR3 length: 15 amino acids. Trimming shortened V by 11 bases and J by 0 bases, and 16 bases separated the two germline ends. Germline V CDR1 and CDR2: LNHDA, SQIVND (reference sequence).

This clonotype was counted a single time. The V and J genes are TRBV27 and TRBJ2-1; 10 positions agree with TRBD2. The CDR3 length is 16 residues. V trimming: 3 bases; J trimming: 2 bases; junction bases outside the gene matches: 4. Germline-derived CDR1 and CDR2 are MNHEY and SMNVEV (reference sequence). This CDR3 reads CASSFTLAGAYNEQFF. In DNA, the CDR3 is TGTGCCAGCAGTTTTACGCTAGCGGGGGCCTACAATGAGCAGTTCTTC.

The chain joins TRBV9 to TRBJ2-3; tentatively, D is TRBD2 (5 bases). V lost 3 bases and J lost 3, with 8 bases in between. The CDR3 has 13 amino acids. Germline V lookup: CDR1 SGDLS, CDR2 YYNGEE. The CDR3 bases are TGTGCCAGCAGCGGTGTAGCGACAGATACGCAGTATTTT. It translates to CASSGVATDTQYF. The variable domain in full, with the rest retrieved from reference TRBV9 and TRBJ2-3, is DSGVTQTPKHLITATGQRVTLRCSPRSGDLSVYWYQQSLDQGLQFLIQYYNGEERAKGNILERFSAQQFPDLHSELNLSSLELGDSALYFCASSGVATDTQYFGPGTRLTVL.

This clonotype was counted many times. CDR3: CASSPGGSNYGYTF. CDR3 in DNA: TGTGCCAGCAGCCCAGGCGGTAGCAACTATGGCTACACCTTC. The chain has TRBV7-2 and TRBJ1-2; D remains ambiguous. With 5 bases removed from V and 2 bases from J, the gap between germline ends came to 12 bases. This CDR3 is built from 14 residues. Germline lookup yields CDR1 SGHTA and CDR2 FQGNSA.

In its sample, this clonotype was seen a few times. V gene TRBV6-1 combines with J gene TRBJ2-1, with D unclear. The germline CDR1 and CDR2 sequences are MNHNS and SASEGT. This CDR3 contains 12 residues. Between the trimmed V and J ends, which lost 10 bases and 3 bases, there was a span of 10 bases. The CDR3 reads CATLVGYNEQFF. CDR3 DNA sequence: TGTGCCACCCTAGTTGGCTACAATGAGCAGTTCTTC.

This clonotype was observed at least ten times. The chain has TRBV29-1 and TRBJ2-7; D gene ambiguous. Trimming cost V 0 bases and J 6 bases, with 9 bases left between them. CDR3 length: 12 residues. Germline V gene data show CDR1 as SQVTM and CDR2 as ANQGSEA. The CDR3 loop is CSVEDKPLEQYF. CDR3 nucleotides: TGCAGCGTTGAAGATAAACCACTCGAGCAGTACTTC.

The chain couples TRBV10-1 to TRBJ1-5; D gene uncertain. There are 17 residues in the CDR3. Germline V gene data show CDR1 as WNHNN and CDR2 as SYGVQD (reference sequence). V lost 6 bases and J lost 0, with 18 bases in between. The CDR3, as DNA: TGCGCCAGCAGCGGCGTGATAGGAGTGTATAGCAATCAGCCCCAGCATTTT. This codes for CASSGVIGVYSNQPQHF.

This clonotype was observed many times. The chain employs TRBV9 and TRBJ1-1; D possibly corresponds to TRBD1 (6 bases). CDR3 length: 16 amino acids. The germline V and J ends were trimmed by 3 bases and 8 bases, with 23 bases remaining between them. Per germline, CDR1 SGDLS and CDR2 YYNGEE. This CDR3 reads CASSAAEGGEVGEAFF. CDR3 sequence (DNA): TGTGCCAGCAGCGCAGCCGAGGGGGGTGAGGTAGGAGAAGCTTTCTTT.

The CDR3 loop is CASNAGGTEETQYF. DNA of the CDR3: TGTGCCAGTAACGCGGGAGGGACGGAAGAGACCCAGTACTTC. The chain joins TRBV11-3 to TRBJ2-5, with 9 bases aligning to TRBD2. Germline CDR1 is SGHNT and CDR2 is YENEEA. The CDR3 loop spans 14 amino acids. V lost 9 bases, J lost 3 bases, and 8 bases stayed unmatched. The full variable domain, completed using reference TRBV11-3 and TRBJ2-5, is EAGVVQSPRYKIIEKKQPVAFWCNPISGHNTLYWYLQNLGQGPELLIRYENEEAVDDSQLPKDRFSAERLKGVDSTLKIQPAELGDSAVYLCASNAGGTEETQYFGPGTRLLVL.

This clonotype was detected ten times or more. The chain joins TRBV19 to TRBJ2-1; 12 bases are shared with TRBD2. The trim removed 4 bases at V and 8 bases at J, leaving 6 bases unmatched. The CDR3 contains 15 residues. Per the germline V gene, CDR1 is LNHDA and CDR2 is SQIVND (reference sequence). The CDR3 bases are TGTGCCAGTAGTACCCTAGCGGGAGGGACGTATGAGCAGTTCTTC. As protein: CASSTLAGGTYEQFF.

In its sample, this clonotype was seen many times. This chain uses TRBV11-3 with TRBJ1-1; D is unresolved. CDR1 and CDR2 from the germline V gene are SGHNT and YENEEA. V was trimmed by 5 bases and J by 0 bases, leaving 10 bases between them. The CDR3 consists of 14 residues. The CDR3 reads CASSRGLMNTEAFF. The CDR3 bases are TGTGCCAGCAGCCGAGGGCTTATGAACACTGAAGCTTTCTTT.

The chain carries TRBV24-1 and TRBJ2-1, with D possibly being TRBD2 (6 bases). V lost 4 bases, J lost 0 bases, and 12 bases lay in between. CDR3 length equals 16 residues. CDR1 and CDR2 (germline): KGHDR, SFDVKD. The CDR3, as DNA: TGTGCCACCAGTGAGACTAGTCCGAGCTCCTACAATGAGCAGTTCTTC. It encodes CATSETSPSSYNEQFF.

This clonotype was seen at least ten times. The chain combines TRBV14 with TRBJ1-1; D unclear. This CDR3 is 16 amino acids long. V lost 3 bases to trimming and J lost 0 bases, with 14 bases between them. CDR1 is SGHDN, CDR2 FVKESK, per germline. CDR3 in DNA: TGTGCCAGCAGCCACAGGTCCCGAGCTGTGAACACTGAAGCTTTCTTT. The encoded protein is CASSHRSRAVNTEAFF.

A remark on this clonotype: Its ends do not fully match the called genes, so a read error is possible. The J gene is TRBJ2-5, the V gene TRBV11-2; the D gene could be TRBD1 or TRBD2 (5 bases each). The V gene's germline CDR1 is SGHAT and CDR2 FQNNGV. The CDR3 totals 14 residues. CDR3: CASSLGTVEETQHF. The CDR3 DNA reads as TGTGCCAGCAGCCTAGGGACGGTTGAAGAGACCCAGCACTTC.

This chain's CDR3 is CASSVGPSGGNEQFF. The CDR3 coding sequence is TGTGCCAGCAGCGTAGGGCCTAGCGGGGGCAATGAGCAGTTCTTC. The chain combines TRBV9 with TRBJ2-1; 10 nucleotides line up with TRBD2. This CDR3 has 15 amino acids. CDR1 is SGDLS and CDR2 is YYNGEE in the germline V gene. V lost 0 bases, J lost 6 bases, and 3 bases stayed unmatched.

For this clonotype: Just one base apart from a much larger clone, this may be a read error. This rearrangement joins TRBV19 to TRBJ1-1, with no clear D. CDR3 length equals 13 residues. Trimming shortened V by 8 bases and J by 4 bases, and 14 bases separated the two germline ends. Germline V gene data show CDR1 as LNHDA and CDR2 as SQIVND (reference sequence). The CDR3 DNA follows: TGTGCCAGTGGCCTAGACTGGACCACTGAAGCTTTCTTT. It yields the protein CASGLDWTTEAFF.

As for this clonotype: Given a much more abundant clone one base away, this may be a read error. The V and J genes are TRBV28 and TRBJ1-2, with TRBD1 matching 8 bases. Germline V gives CDR1 MDHEN, CDR2 SYDVKM. There are 12 residues in the CDR3. The CDR3 reads CASSWTGNGHTF. CDR3 DNA sequence: TGTGCCAGCAGTTGGACAGGGAATGGCCACACCTTC.

V is TRBV20-1 and J is TRBJ1-2; a weak D match, TRBD1 (5 bases). The V end lost 1 base, the J end lost 2 bases, and 8 bases lay between the germline ends. Germline-derived CDR1 and CDR2 are DFQATT and SNEGSKA (reference sequence). This CDR3 region has 13 residues. The CDR3 protein is CSARGGENYGYTF. CDR3 DNA sequence: TGCAGTGCTAGAGGGGGGGAAAACTATGGCTACACCTTC.